This T cell receptor beta chain came from a study of shared clonotypes between healthy human individuals. Findings and caveats of the study: Clonotype sharing among donors, it was expected, would be affected by sequencing depth. Sampling was confined to blood; repertoires within tissues likely differ.

This CDR3 has 13 amino acids. Trimming removed 3 bases at V and 8 bases at J, with 13 bases between. The V gene's germline CDR1 is MDHEN and CDR2 SYDVKM. Using immunoSEQ multiplex PCR, the repertoire was profiled, and TCRdb retains in-frame clones only, with some absent. Among about 600,000 clones listed, more than 95% were seen once. In the case of this clone: The target antigen is unknown.

The sequenced sample was naive CD4+ T cells sorted from blood. Documented subset: CD45RA+ positively selected. The source is a woman in her 30s in good health. The chain joins TRBV28 to TRBJ1-2, with D uncertain. The CDR3 protein is CASSFPGLEGYTF. CDR3 DNA sequence: TGTGCCAGCAGTTTCCCCGGGTTAGAAGGCTACACCTTC.